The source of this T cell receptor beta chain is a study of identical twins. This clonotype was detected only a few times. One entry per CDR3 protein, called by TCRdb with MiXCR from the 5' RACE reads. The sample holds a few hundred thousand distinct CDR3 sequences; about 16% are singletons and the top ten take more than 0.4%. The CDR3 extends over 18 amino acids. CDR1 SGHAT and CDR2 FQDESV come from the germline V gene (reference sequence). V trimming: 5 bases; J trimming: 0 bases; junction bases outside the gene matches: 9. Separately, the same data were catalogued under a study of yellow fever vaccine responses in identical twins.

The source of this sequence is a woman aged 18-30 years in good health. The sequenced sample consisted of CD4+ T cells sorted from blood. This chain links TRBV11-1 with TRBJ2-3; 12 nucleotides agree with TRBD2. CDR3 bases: TGTGCCAGCAGCGGAACTAGCGGGGGGACACCGAGCACAGATACGCAGTATTTT. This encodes CASSGTSGGTPSTDTQYF.